The TCR beta chain described here comes from a study of blood T cell repertoires in COVID-19. Study-level background: From T cells, B-cell-depleted T cells, or PBMCs came the material, which was cDNA or gDNA.

Authors' analysis steps: For nucleated cells, counts were estimated from reference gene primer amplification. Using immunoSEQ multiplex PCR, the repertoire was profiled, and TCRdb retains in-frame clones only, with some absent. V and J calls and clone size are as listed in that table; D and trimming were resolved from the DNA. The sample consists of 300,000 to 400,000 clones, 88% of them appearing once. The V end lost 5 bases, the J end lost 0 bases, and 8 bases lay between the germline ends. This CDR3 spans 14 amino acids. Germline CDR1 SGHVS, CDR2 FQNEAQ. Followed over time, Seattle patients had been enrolled while infection was active. This clone showed up just a few times. Other nucleotide sequences in the sample specify the same CDR3.

This clonotype was obtained from a young woman with COVID-19, enrolled during active disease. The sequencing sample was made of peripheral blood. The V and J genes are TRBV7-8 and TRBJ1-3; no firm D call. CDR3 region: CASSHRGSGNTIYF. CDR3 DNA: TGTGCCAGCAGCCACCGGGGCTCTGGAAACACCATATATTTT.